What follows are 10 T cell receptor beta chains derived from one specimen sequenced in a study of shared clonotypes between healthy human individuals. Libraries were prepared by immunoSEQ multiplex PCR; TCRdb keeps only in-frame clonotypes and omits some of them. The sample consists of under 1,900,000 clones, about 98.5% of them appearing once. Sequenced material: naive CD4+ T cells sorted from blood. Subset of the sample: CD45RA+ positively selected. The origin of the receptors is a man younger than 45 in good health.

This rearrangement joins TRBV11-2 to TRBJ2-1; D uncertain. Trimming took 5 bases from V and 4 from J, leaving 15 bases between them. Germline CDR1 is SGHAT and CDR2 is FQNNGV. This CDR3 comprises 15 residues. The DNA for the CDR3 is TGTGCCAGCAGCCAGGTCGGCGGATTTTACAATGAGCAGTTCTTC. Amino acids: CASSQVGGFYNEQFF.

The rearrangement links TRBV5-1 to TRBJ2-7; TRBD1 or TRBD2 may be the D gene (5 bases each). The germline gives CDR1 SGHRS, CDR2 YFSETQ. The CDR3 spans 15 residues. V lost 0 bases and J 4 bases, leaving 14 bases between the germline ends. The CDR3: CASSLGGPTRYEQYF. The CDR3 DNA sequence: TGCGCCAGCAGCTTGGGGGGACCGACCAGGTACGAGCAGTACTTC.

The CDR3 nucleotides are TGTGCCAGCAGCGGGCGGGGACAGGGGTCCGGGGAGCTGTTTTTT. Translated, it gives CASSGRGQGSGELFF. The chain joins TRBV7-2 to TRBJ2-2, with TRBD1 matching over 10 bases. J gave up 6 bases and V 5 bases, and 6 bases lay outside the gene matches. This CDR3 spans 15 amino acids. Germline V gene lookup returns CDR1 SGHTA and CDR2 FQGNSA.

This chain connects TRBV7-9 to TRBJ2-7, with D unclear. The V end lost 1 base, the J end lost 5 bases, and 12 bases lay between the germline ends. The V gene's germline CDR1 is SEHNR and CDR2 FQNEAQ (reference sequence). The CDR3 totals 14 residues. CDR3 coding DNA: TGTGCCAGCAGCTTAGTGGGAAAGGCCGACGAGCAGTACTTC. It encodes CASSLVGKADEQYF.

In regard to this clone: The sample has other DNA sequences that encode this CDR3 too. The CDR3 loop is CASSLGAGSYNEQFF. The CDR3, as DNA: TGTGCCAGCAGCTTAGGAGCGGGATCTTACAATGAGCAGTTCTTC. This chain connects TRBV7-2 to TRBJ2-1, with 7 bases identical to TRBD2. The CDR3 has 15 amino acids. The germline CDR1 and CDR2 sequences are SGHTA and FQGNSA. Trimming at V came to 1 base and at J to 4 bases, leaving 4 bases not matched to a gene.

The genes are TRBV7-2 and TRBJ2-3; D might be TRBD1 (5 bases). V lost 0 bases and J lost 8, with 9 bases in between. CDR1 is SGHTA and CDR2 is FQGNSA in the germline V gene. The length of the CDR3 is 13 residues. DNA for the CDR3: TGTGCCAGCAGCTTAGCTACGCAGGGTACGCAGTATTTT. It encodes CASSLATQGTQYF.

This CDR3 is CASSSAGLAGITDTQYF. DNA of the CDR3: TGCGCCAGCAGCTCAGCGGGACTAGCGGGGATCACAGATACGCAGTATTTT. V and J are TRBV10-1 and TRBJ2-3; TRBD2 matches at 13 bases. The germline gives CDR1 WNHNN, CDR2 SYGVQD (reference sequence). Trimming took 6 bases from V and 2 from J; bases not matched to a gene: 8. This CDR3 comprises 17 residues.

The V and J genes are TRBV10-3 and TRBJ1-5; a possible D gene is TRBD1 (6 bases). The CDR3 is 15 amino acids. V was pared by 4 bases and J by 4 bases, with 14 bases between. Looked up from germline, CDR1 is ENHRY and CDR2 is SYGVKD. DNA for the CDR3: TGTGCCATCAGTGCCGGACAGTTGGCTAATCAGCCCCAGCATTTT. Amino acids: CAISAGQLANQPQHF.

The chain joins TRBV28 to TRBJ2-7; D remains ambiguous. CDR1 MDHEN and CDR2 SYDVKM come from the germline V gene. V lost 5 bases, J lost 7 bases, and 15 bases lay in between. The CDR3 length is 13 residues. CDR3 region: CASSPSTFYEQYF. The CDR3 region has the DNA TGTGCCAGCAGTCCGTCGACATTCTATGAGCAGTACTTC.

The chain uses TRBV19 and TRBJ2-2; D is ambiguous. Trimming cost V 2 bases and J 0 bases, with 10 bases left between them. The CDR3 is 16 residues long. Germline V lookup: CDR1 LNHDA, CDR2 SQIVND (reference sequence). The CDR3 coding sequence is TGTGCCAGTAGTATATGGTGGGTTTCGAACACCGGGGAGCTGTTTTTT. Residues: CASSIWWVSNTGELFF.